This T cell receptor (beta chain) appears in the sequencing data of a study of vaccination and CD4 T cells after COVID-19. Documented treatment: roughly 10-day PBMC culture with coronavirus spike peptide pools or control peptides (ViraFEST assay). In the ViraFEST assay, peptide-pool expansion preceded TCR sequencing of expanded clonotypes. Spanning March to December 2020, the positive PCR dates came before US Alpha, Beta and Delta variants. Scientists ran DNA taken from cultured CD4+ T cells through the Oncomine TCR Beta short-read assay for sequencing. Cultured CD4+ T cells were the source of extracted genomic DNA. TCRdb re-called the PCR reads through MiXCR, storing one row per CDR3 protein. The sample has approximately 11,000 distinct CDR3 sequences, roughly 44% seen once. The CDR3 totals 11 residues. The ends were cut back, 6 bases at V and 12 bases at J, with 12 bases in the middle. A word on this clonotype: Its antigen is still unknown.

This chain connects TRBV12-3 or TRBV12-4 to TRBJ2-1; no clear D. The sample consisted of cultured CD4+ T cells from blood, taken after SARS-CoV-2 vaccination. The receptor comes from a human donor with COVID-19. CDR3 DNA: TGTGCCAGCAGCCCAGCCATAGGGCAGTTCTTC. Residues: CASSPAIGQFF.